This T cell receptor beta chain was sequenced during a study of T-cell reconstitution after alpha-beta-depleted transplantation in children. Trimming stripped 4 bases from V and 8 bases from J, with 15 bases between. CDR3 size: 14 residues. From germline, CDR1 is SGHRS and CDR2 YFSETQ. Unique molecular identifiers were used in preparing the TCRbeta library. TCRdb itself ran the PCR reads through MiXCR, one entry per CDR3 protein. The sample consists of almost 400,000 distinct CDR3 sequences, approximately 20% of them appearing once. The V and J genes are TRBV5-1 and TRBJ1-4; no definite D call. Specimen: PBMCs from the stem cell graft donor, collected from the stem cell graft. The TCR was taken from a human donor who donated a stem cell graft to a child with acute myeloid leukemia. This chain's CDR3 is CASSRTERSEKLFF. The CDR3 DNA is TGCGCCAGCAGCAGAACAGAAAGATCGGAAAAACTGTTTTTT.